Below are 5 T cell receptor beta chains sequenced from a single sample in a study of tumor and adjacent non-tumor tissue in lung cancer. Three rounds of nested PCR, following a modified ARM-PCR protocol, produced the TCRbeta library. TCRdb reprocessed the multiplex PCR reads with MiXCR, giving one entry per CDR3 protein. The data contain about 110,000 distinct CDR3 sequences, nearly 85% of them singletons. RNA was extracted from bulk tissue without any cell sorting. The material sequenced was lung tumor tissue. These receptors were collected from a man aged 65 to 85 with non-small cell lung cancer.

A remark on this clonotype: A junction end diverges from the germline sequence, so it may reflect a read error. The rearrangement joins TRBV10-3 to TRBJ2-1, with D perhaps matching TRBD1 or TRBD2 (5 bases each). The CDR3 loop spans 15 amino acids. Looked up from germline, CDR1 is ENHRY and CDR2 is SYGVKD. CDR3 in amino acids: CAISHKGSSYNERFF. In nucleotides, the CDR3 is TGTGCCATCAGCCATAAGGGGAGCTCCTACAATGAGCGGTTCTTC.

This clonotype was observed a single time. A read error may account for a junction end that differs from germline. The chain has TRBV12-3 or TRBV12-4 and TRBJ1-5, with D tentatively TRBD1 (5 bases). This CDR3 comprises 13 residues. The CDR3 DNA reads as TGTGCCGGCAGTTTAACCGGGGGGGGGACCCAGCATTTT. It yields the protein CAGSLTGGGTQHF.

This clonotype appeared once. A much larger clone is a single base away; this may be a read error. The chain employs TRBV5-1 and TRBJ1-4; D not resolved. V was clipped by 4 bases and J by 5 bases, with 12 bases between them. This CDR3 is 14 amino acids long. CDR1 is SGHRS and CDR2 is YFSETQ in the germline V gene. The CDR3 sequence is CASSRERKNEKLFF. The CDR3 coding sequence is TGCGCCAGCAGCAGAGAAAGGAAGAATGAAAAACTGTTTTTT. The variable domain in full, completed from reference TRBV5-1 and TRBJ1-4, reads KAGVTQTPRYLIKTRGQQVTLSCSPISGHRSVSWYQQTPGQGLQFLFEYFSETQRNKGNFPGRFSGRQFSNSRSEMNVSTLELGDSALYLCASSRERKNEKLFFGSGTQLSVL.

By sample fraction, this clonotype is medium-sized (0.01 to 0.1%). The rearrangement links TRBV11-1 to TRBJ2-3; maybe TRBD1 (6 bases). V shed 5 bases and J shed 2 bases, with 14 bases lying between them. CDR3 length: 15 residues. Germline values: CDR1 SGHAT, CDR2 FQDESV (reference sequence). This CDR3 reads CASSLSGTYTDTQYF. CDR3 coding DNA: TGTGCCAGCAGCCTTTCCGGGACATACACAGATACGCAGTATTTT.

The chain recombines TRBV5-6 with TRBJ2-7; tentative D call: TRBD2 (6 bases). V lost 6 bases and J 9 bases, leaving 10 bases between the germline ends. The CDR3 totals 10 residues. The germline V gene encodes CDR1 SGHDT and CDR2 YYEEEE. The CDR3 DNA sequence: TGTGCCAGCACCATGGGAGGGCAGTACTTC. Translating gives CASTMGGQYF.